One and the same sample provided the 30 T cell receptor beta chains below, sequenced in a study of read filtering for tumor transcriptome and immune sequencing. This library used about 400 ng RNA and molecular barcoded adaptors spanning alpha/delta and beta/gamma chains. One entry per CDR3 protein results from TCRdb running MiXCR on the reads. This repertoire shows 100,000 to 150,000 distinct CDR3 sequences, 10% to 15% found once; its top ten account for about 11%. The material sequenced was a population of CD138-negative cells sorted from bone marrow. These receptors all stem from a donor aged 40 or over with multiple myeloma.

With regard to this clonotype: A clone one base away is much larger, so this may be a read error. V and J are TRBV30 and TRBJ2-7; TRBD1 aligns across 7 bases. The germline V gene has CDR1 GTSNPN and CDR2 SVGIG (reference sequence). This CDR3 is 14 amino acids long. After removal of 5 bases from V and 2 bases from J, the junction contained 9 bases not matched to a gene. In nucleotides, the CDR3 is TGTGCCTGGCGATCCAGCAGGGGGACCTACGAGCAGTACTTC. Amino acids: CAWRSSRGTYEQYF.

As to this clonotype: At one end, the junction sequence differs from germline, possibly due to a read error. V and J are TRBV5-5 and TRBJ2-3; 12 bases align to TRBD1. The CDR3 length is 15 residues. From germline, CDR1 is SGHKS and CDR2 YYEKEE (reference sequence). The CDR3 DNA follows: TGTGCCAGCAGCTTCGGGACAGGGGGCCCAGACACGCAGTATTTT. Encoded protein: CASSFGTGGPDTQYF.

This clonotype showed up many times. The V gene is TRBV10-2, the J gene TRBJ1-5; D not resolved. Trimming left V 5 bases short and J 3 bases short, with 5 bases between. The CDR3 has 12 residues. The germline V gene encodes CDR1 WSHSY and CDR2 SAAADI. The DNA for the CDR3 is TGCGCCAGCAGTCTAATCAATCAGCCCCAGCATTTT. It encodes CASSLINQPQHF.

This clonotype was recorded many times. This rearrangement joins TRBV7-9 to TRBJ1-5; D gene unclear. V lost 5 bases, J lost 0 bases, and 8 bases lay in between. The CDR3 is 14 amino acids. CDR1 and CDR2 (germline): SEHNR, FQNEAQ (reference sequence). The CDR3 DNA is TGTGCCAGCAGCAATCTAAATAGCAATCAGCCCCAGCATTTT. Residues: CASSNLNSNQPQHF. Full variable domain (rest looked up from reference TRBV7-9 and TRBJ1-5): DTGVSQNPRHKITKRGQNVTFRCDPISEHNRLYWYRQTLGQGPEFLTYFQNEAQLEKSRLLSDRFSAERPKGSFSTLEIQRTEQGDSAMYLCASSNLNSNQPQHFGDGTRLSIL.

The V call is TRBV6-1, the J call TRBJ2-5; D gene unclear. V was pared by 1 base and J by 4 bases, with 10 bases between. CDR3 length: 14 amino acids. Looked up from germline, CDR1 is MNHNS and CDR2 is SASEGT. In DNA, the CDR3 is TGTGCCAGCAGTGAAGGTGGGGTTGGAGAGACCCAGTACTTC. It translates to CASSEGGVGETQYF.

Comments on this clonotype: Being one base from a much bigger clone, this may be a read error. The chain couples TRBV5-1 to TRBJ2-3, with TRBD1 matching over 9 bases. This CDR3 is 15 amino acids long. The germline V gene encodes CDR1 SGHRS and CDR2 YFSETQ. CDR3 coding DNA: TGCGCCAGCAACCAGGGACAGGGACTCACAGATATGCAGTATTTT. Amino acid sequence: CASNQGQGLTDMQYF.

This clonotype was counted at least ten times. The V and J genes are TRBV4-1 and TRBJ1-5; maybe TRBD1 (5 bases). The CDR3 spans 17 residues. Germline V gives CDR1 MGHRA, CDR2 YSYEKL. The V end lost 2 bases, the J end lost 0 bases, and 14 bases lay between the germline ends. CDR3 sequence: CASSQRDGGTSNQPQHF. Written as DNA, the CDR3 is TGCGCCAGCAGCCAACGAGACGGCGGGACTAGCAATCAGCCCCAGCATTTT.

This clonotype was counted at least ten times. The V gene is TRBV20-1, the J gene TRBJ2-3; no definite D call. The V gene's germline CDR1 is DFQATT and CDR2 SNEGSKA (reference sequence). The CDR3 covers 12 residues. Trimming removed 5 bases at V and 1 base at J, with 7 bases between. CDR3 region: CSAEWGTDTQYF. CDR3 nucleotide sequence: TGCAGTGCTGAGTGGGGCACAGATACGCAGTATTTT.

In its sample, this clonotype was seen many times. CDR3 amino acids: CASSYGTRPNNEQFF. The CDR3 DNA sequence: TGTGCCAGCAGCTACGGGACCAGGCCCAACAATGAGCAGTTCTTC. This chain links TRBV5-6 with TRBJ2-1, with D possibly being TRBD1 or TRBD2 (5 bases each). The germline gives CDR1 SGHDT, CDR2 YYEEEE. The CDR3 has 15 amino acids. V lost 3 bases and J 5 bases, leaving 15 bases between the germline ends.

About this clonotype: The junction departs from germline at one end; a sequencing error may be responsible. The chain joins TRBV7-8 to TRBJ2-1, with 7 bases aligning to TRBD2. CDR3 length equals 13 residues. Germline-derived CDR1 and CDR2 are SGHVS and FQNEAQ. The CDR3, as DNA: TGTGGCAGCAGCTTAGGAGCGGGGTATGAGCAGCTCTTC. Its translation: CGSSLGAGYEQLF.

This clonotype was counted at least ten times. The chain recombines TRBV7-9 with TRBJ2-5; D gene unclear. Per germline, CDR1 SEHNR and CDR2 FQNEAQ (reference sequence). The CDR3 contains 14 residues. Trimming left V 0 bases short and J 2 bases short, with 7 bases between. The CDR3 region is CASSLAPQQETQYF. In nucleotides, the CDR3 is TGTGCCAGCAGCTTAGCCCCACAGCAAGAGACCCAGTACTTC.

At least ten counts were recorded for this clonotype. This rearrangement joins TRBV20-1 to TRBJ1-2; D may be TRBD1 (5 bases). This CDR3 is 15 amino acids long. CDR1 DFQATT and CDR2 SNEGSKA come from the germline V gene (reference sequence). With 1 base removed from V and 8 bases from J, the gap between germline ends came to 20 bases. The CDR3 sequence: CSARAASGGRSGYTF. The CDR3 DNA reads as TGCAGTGCTAGAGCTGCATCCGGGGGGAGGTCAGGCTACACCTTC.

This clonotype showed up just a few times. CDR3 coding DNA: TGTGCCAGCAGCCCCCAAGGCGGGAGCAATCAGCCCCAGCATTTT. Translation gives CASSPQGGSNQPQHF. The gene calls are TRBV7-2 and TRBJ1-5; no clear D gene. The germline V gene encodes CDR1 SGHTA and CDR2 FQGNSA. The CDR3 has 15 residues. Deletions cut 5 bases from V and 1 base from J, with 12 bases between.

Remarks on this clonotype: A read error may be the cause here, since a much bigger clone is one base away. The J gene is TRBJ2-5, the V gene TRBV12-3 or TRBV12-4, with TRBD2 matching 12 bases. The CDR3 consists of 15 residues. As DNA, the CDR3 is TGTGCCAGCAGAGCACTAGCGGGGGGCCAAGGGACCCAGTACTTC. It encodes CASRALAGGQGTQYF.

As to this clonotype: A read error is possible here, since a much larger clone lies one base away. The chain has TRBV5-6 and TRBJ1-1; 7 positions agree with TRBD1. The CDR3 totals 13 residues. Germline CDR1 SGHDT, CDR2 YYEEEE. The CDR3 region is CASSLGGTDETFF. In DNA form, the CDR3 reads TGTGCCAGCAGCTTGGGGGGGACAGATGAAACTTTCTTT.

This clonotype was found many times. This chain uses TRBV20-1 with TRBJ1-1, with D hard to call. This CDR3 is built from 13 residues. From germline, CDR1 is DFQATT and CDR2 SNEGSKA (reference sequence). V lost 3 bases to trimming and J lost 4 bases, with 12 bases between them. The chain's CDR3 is CSARYSVGTEAFF. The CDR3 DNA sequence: TGCAGTGCTAGGTATAGTGTCGGCACTGAAGCTTTCTTT.

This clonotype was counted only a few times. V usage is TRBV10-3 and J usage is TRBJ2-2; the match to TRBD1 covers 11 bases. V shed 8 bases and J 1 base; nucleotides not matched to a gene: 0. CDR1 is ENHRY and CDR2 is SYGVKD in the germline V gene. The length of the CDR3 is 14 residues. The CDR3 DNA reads TGTGCCATCGGGACAGGGGGGAACACCGGGGAGCTGTTTTTT. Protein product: CAIGTGGNTGELFF.

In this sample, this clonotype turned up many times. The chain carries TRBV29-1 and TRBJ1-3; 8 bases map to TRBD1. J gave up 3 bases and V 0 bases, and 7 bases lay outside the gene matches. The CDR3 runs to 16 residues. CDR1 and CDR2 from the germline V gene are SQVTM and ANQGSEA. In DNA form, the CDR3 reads TGCAGCGTTGAAGATAGGACAGGGAATCTTGGAAACACCATATATTTT. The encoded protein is CSVEDRTGNLGNTIYF.

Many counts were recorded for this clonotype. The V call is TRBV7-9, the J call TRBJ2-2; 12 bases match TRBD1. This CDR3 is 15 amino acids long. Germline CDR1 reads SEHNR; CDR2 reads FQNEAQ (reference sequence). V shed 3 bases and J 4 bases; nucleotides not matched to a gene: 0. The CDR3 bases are TGTGCCAGCAGCTTGGGACAGGGGGCCACCGGGGAGCTGTTTTTT. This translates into CASSLGQGATGELFF.

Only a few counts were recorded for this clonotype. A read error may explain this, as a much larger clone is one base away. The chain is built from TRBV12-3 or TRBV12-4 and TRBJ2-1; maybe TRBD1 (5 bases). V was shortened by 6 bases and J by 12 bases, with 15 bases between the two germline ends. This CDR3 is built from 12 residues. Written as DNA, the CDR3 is TGTGCCAGCAGCATATTACAGGTGGGGCAGTTCTTC. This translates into CASSILQVGQFF.

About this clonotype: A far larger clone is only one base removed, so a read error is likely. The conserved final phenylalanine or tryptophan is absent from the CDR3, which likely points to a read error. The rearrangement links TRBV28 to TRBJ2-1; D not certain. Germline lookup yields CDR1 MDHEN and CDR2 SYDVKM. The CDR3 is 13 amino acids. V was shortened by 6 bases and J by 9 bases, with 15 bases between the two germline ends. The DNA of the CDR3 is TGTGCCAGCAGCTCCGAGGTGGGTACTGAGCAGTTCCTC. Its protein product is CASSSEVGTEQFL.

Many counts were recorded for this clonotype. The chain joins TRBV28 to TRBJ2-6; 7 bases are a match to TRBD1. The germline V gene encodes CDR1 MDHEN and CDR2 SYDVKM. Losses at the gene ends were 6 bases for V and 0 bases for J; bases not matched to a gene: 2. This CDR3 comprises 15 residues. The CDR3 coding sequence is TGTGCCAGCAGCCGGGACAGCTCTGGGGCCAACGTCCTGACTTTC. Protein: CASSRDSSGANVLTF. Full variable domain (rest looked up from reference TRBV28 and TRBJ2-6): DVKVTQSSRYLVKRTGEKVFLECVQDMDHENMFWYRQDPGLGLRLIYFSYDVKMKEKGDIPEGYSVSREKKERFSLILESASTNQTSMYLCASSRDSSGANVLTFGAGSRLTVL.

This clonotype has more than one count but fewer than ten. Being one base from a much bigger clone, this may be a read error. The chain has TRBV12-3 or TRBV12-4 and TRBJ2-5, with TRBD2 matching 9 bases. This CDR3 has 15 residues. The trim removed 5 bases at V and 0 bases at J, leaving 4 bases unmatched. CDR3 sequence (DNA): TGTGCCAGCAGTAAAGGACTAGCGAACCAAGAGACCCAGTACTTC. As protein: CASSKGLANQETQYF.

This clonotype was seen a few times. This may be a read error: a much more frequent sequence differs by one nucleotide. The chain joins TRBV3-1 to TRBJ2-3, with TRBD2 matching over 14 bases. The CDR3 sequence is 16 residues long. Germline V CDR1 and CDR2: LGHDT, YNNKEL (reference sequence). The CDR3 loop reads CTSSPGLAGEIDTQYF. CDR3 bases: TGTACCAGCAGCCCGGGACTAGCGGGAGAGATAGATACGCAGTATTTT.

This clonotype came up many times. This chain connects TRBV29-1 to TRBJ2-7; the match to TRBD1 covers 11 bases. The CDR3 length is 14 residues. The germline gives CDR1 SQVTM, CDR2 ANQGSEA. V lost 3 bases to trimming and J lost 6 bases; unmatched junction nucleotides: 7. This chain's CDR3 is CSVDRTGGASEQYF. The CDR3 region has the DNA TGCAGCGTTGACAGGACAGGGGGCGCCTCCGAGCAGTACTTC.

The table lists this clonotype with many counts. This CDR3 reads CASSLPLMREHRADTQYF. CDR3 DNA sequence: TGTGCCAGCAGCTTACCCCTGATGAGGGAACATAGGGCAGATACGCAGTATTTT. This chain uses TRBV7-2 with TRBJ2-3; possible D gene TRBD2, 5 bases. Looked up from germline, CDR1 is SGHTA and CDR2 is FQGNSA. V lost 2 bases and J lost 4, with 22 bases in between. The length of the CDR3 is 18 residues.

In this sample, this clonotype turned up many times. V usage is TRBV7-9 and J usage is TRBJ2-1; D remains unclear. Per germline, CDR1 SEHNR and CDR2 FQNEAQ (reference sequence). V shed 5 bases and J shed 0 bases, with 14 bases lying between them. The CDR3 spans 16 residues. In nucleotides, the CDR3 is TGTGCCAGCAGCCGAACCGGCGCCAGCTCCTACAATGAGCAGTTCTTC. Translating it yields CASSRTGASSYNEQFF.

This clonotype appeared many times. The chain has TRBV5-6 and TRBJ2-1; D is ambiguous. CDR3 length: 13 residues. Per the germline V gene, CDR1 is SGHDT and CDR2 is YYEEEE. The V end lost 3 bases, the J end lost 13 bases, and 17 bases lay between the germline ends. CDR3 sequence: CASSSTMEQSQFF. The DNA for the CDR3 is TGTGCCAGCAGCTCCACGATGGAACAGTCACAGTTCTTC.

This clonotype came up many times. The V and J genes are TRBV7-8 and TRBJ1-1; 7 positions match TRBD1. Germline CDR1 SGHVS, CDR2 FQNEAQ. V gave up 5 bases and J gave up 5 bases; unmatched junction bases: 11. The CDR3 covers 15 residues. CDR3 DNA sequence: TGTGCCAGCAGCCTAATAGGGGGCGCAGGAACTGAAGCTTTCTTT. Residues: CASSLIGGAGTEAFF.

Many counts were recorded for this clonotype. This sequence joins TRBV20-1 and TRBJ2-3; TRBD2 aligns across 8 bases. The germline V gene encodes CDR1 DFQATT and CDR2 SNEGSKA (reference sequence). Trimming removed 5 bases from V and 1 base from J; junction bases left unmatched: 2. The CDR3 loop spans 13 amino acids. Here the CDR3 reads CSAETSGTDTQYF. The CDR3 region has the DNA TGCAGTGCTGAGACTAGCGGCACAGATACGCAGTATTTT.